Below, 19 T cell receptor beta chains from the same sample are listed, as sequenced in a study of CD8+CD57+ T cells in acquired aplastic anemia. Profiles of TCR beta VDJ and CDR3 were generated from a genomic DNA template. Each CDR3 protein gets one entry after TCRdb re-called the reads with MiXCR. The sample holds about 180,000 distinct CDR3 sequences, almost 50% seen once. Patients sequenced had flow cytometry evidence of CD8+CD57+ cell expansion. Sequencing used sorted CD4+, CD8+, or CD8+CD57+ T cells (not recorded which) from PBMCs. All receptors come from a human donor with aplastic anemia.

This clonotype has at least ten counts. The chain recombines TRBV6-1 with TRBJ1-1; 9 bases are shared with TRBD1. The CDR3 totals 15 residues. Per the germline V gene, CDR1 is MNHNS and CDR2 is SASEGT. V shed 5 bases and J 3 bases; nucleotides not matched to a gene: 7. For the CDR3, the DNA is TGTGCCAGCAGTAGGGGACAGGGAATGGACACTGAAGCTTTCTTT. Protein product: CASSRGQGMDTEAFF.

The chain joins TRBV6-1 to TRBJ2-1; TRBD2 might be the D (5 bases). V lost 8 bases, J lost 0 bases, and 20 bases lay in between. This CDR3 contains 17 residues. Germline V gives CDR1 MNHNS, CDR2 SASEGT. The CDR3 DNA sequence: TGTGCCAGCCTTGGTGGTGACGACGGACTCTCCTACAATGAGCAGTTCTTC. The encoded protein is CASLGGDDGLSYNEQFF.

This clonotype was seen repeatedly, ten times or more. The rearrangement links TRBV5-4 to TRBJ1-2; D remains unclear. Per germline, CDR1 SGHNT and CDR2 YYREEE (reference sequence). The V end was cut by 4 bases, the J end by 0 bases, with 10 bases between. This CDR3 comprises 14 residues. The CDR3 region is CASSQDASNYGYTF. The CDR3 DNA follows: TGTGCCAGCAGCCAGGATGCCTCTAACTATGGCTACACCTTC.

As concerns this clonotype: Germline and junction disagree at one end, which may indicate a read error. This chain uses TRBV19 with TRBJ1-1; no reliable D call. This CDR3 has 12 amino acids. Looked up from germline, CDR1 is LNHDA and CDR2 is SQIVND (reference sequence). CDR3 in amino acids: CASGHFGAEAIF. CDR3 bases: TGTGCCAGTGGCCACTTCGGCGCTGAAGCTATCTTT.

This chain connects TRBV9 to TRBJ2-5; tentative D call: TRBD2 (5 bases). In germline, CDR1 is SGDLS, CDR2 YYNGEE. Trimming took 0 bases from V and 5 from J, leaving 11 bases between them. This CDR3 has 14 residues. The CDR3 DNA follows: TGTGCCAGCAGCGTAGGGCTATCGGGGGAGACCCAGTACTTC. It is translated as CASSVGLSGETQYF.

This clonotype was seen many times. V and J are TRBV5-1 and TRBJ2-3; no reliable D call. Germline V gene data show CDR1 as SGHRS and CDR2 as YFSETQ. This CDR3 has 13 residues. V dropped 1 base and J dropped 4 bases, with 7 bases sitting between them. The CDR3 spells CASSLTGADTQYF. The CDR3 DNA is TGCGCCAGCAGCTTGACGGGCGCAGATACGCAGTATTTT.

This clonotype was recorded many times. V gene TRBV20-1 combines with J gene TRBJ1-1; a possible D gene is TRBD1 (6 bases). CDR1 and CDR2 from the germline V gene are DFQATT and SNEGSKA (reference sequence). This CDR3 is 14 amino acids long. Trimming took 3 bases from V and 1 from J, leaving 12 bases between them. The CDR3 protein is CSASLTGQNTEAFF. The DNA for the CDR3 is TGCAGTGCTAGTTTGACGGGACAGAACACTGAAGCTTTCTTT.

Concerning this clonotype itself: Here the CDR3 omits its conserved ending phenylalanine or tryptophan, so a read error is the likely source. The V and J genes are TRBV29-1 and TRBJ2-5; no definite D call. The CDR3 consists of 13 residues. Germline V gene sequence: CDR1 SQVTM, CDR2 ANQGSEA. V dropped 1 base and J dropped 4 bases, with 10 bases sitting between them. In DNA form, the CDR3 reads TGCAGCGTTGAAGGGCTCAGTCGAGAGACCCAGTACTCC. This gives the protein CSVEGLSRETQYS.

This clonotype was observed many times. This rearrangement joins TRBV19 to TRBJ1-1, with D perhaps TRBD1 (6 bases). The CDR3 runs 13 residues. The germline V gene has CDR1 LNHDA and CDR2 SQIVND (reference sequence). V was cut by 9 bases and J by 3 bases, with 14 bases left in between. The CDR3 DNA follows: TGTGCCAGCAAACCAAACAGGGACACTGAAGCTTTCTTT. This sequence encodes CASKPNRDTEAFF.

The chain is built from TRBV2 and TRBJ2-7; tentative D call: TRBD2 (5 bases). V dropped 5 bases and J dropped 6 bases, with 23 bases sitting between them. This CDR3 spans 16 amino acids. CDR1 is SNHLY and CDR2 is FYNNEI in the germline V gene. The CDR3 loop is CASSLEVPGSLAEQYF. CDR3 sequence (DNA): TGTGCCAGCAGTTTAGAAGTTCCGGGAAGCTTGGCCGAGCAGTACTTC.

The chain links TRBV12-3 or TRBV12-4 to TRBJ2-1; 8 nucleotides agree with TRBD1. The V gene end was trimmed by 6 bases and the J gene end by 4 bases; junction bases not matched to a gene: 8. The CDR3 has 15 residues. In DNA, the CDR3 is TGTGCCAGCAGCCGGACAGGGAGCCTTTACAATGAGCAGTTCTTC. It translates to CASSRTGSLYNEQFF.

Remarks on this clonotype: This may stem from a read error, because a much larger clone lies one nucleotide away. V and J are TRBV5-1 and TRBJ1-2; 8 bases fit TRBD1. CDR1 and CDR2 from the germline V gene are SGHRS and YFSETQ. The length of the CDR3 is 15 residues. CDR3: CASRTGQGSLYGCTF. CDR3 DNA: TGCGCCAGCAGAACCGGACAGGGTAGCCTCTATGGCTGCACCTTC.

This clonotype has a count of ten or more. The chain joins TRBV20-1 to TRBJ2-5; 8 bases agree with TRBD2. The germline CDR1 and CDR2 sequences are DFQATT and SNEGSKA (reference sequence). V trimming: 3 bases; J trimming: 5 bases; junction bases outside the gene matches: 5. This CDR3 is built from 13 residues. The CDR3 here is CSASGGVQETQYF. The CDR3 nucleotides read TGCAGTGCTAGCGGGGGGGTCCAGGAGACCCAGTACTTC.

The V and J genes are TRBV29-1 and TRBJ2-7, with 9 bases identical to TRBD1. The V and J ends lost 6 bases and 6 bases, in that order; junction bases with no gene match: 6. The CDR3 loop spans 12 amino acids. CDR1 is SQVTM and CDR2 is ANQGSEA in the germline V gene. CDR3: CSVDPGQGEQYF. In nucleotides, the CDR3 is TGCAGCGTCGACCCGGGACAGGGCGAGCAGTACTTC.

The chain has TRBV15 and TRBJ1-2; TRBD1 aligns across 9 bases. Germline-derived CDR1 and CDR2 are LNHNV and YYDKDF (reference sequence). V was pared by 6 bases and J by 7 bases, with 6 bases of the junction left unmatched. CDR3 length: 13 amino acids. CDR3 amino acids: CATRDTGGGGYTF. The CDR3 coding sequence is TGTGCCACCAGGGATACAGGGGGCGGTGGCTACACCTTC.

Comment on this clonotype: This may be a read error: a much more frequent sequence differs by one nucleotide. V and J are TRBV19 and TRBJ1-3; a weak D match, TRBD1 (5 bases). Germline-derived CDR1 and CDR2 are LNHDA and SQIVND (reference sequence). The CDR3 extends over 15 amino acids. CDR3 coding DNA: TGTGCCAGTAAGCGGACCAGGGACTCTGGAAACACCCTATATTTT. As protein: CASKRTRDSGNTLYF.

Many counts were recorded for this clonotype. This chain joins TRBV5-1 and TRBJ2-7; 7 nucleotides agree with TRBD1. The V and J ends lost 0 bases and 0 bases, in that order; junction bases with no gene match: 0. CDR1 and CDR2 (germline): SGHRS, YFSETQ. The CDR3 sequence is 14 residues long. CDR3 sequence reads: CASSLGDSSYEQYF. DNA of the CDR3: TGCGCCAGCAGCTTGGGGGACAGCTCCTACGAGCAGTACTTC.

The rearrangement joins TRBV6-9 to TRBJ2-7; D is unclear. Per germline, CDR1 MNHGY and CDR2 SVAAGI. The CDR3 extends over 14 amino acids. Trimming took off 4 bases at V and 1 base at J, with 11 bases between the two ends. The CDR3 region has the DNA TGTGCCAGCAGTTCTTGGACCGAATCCTACGAGCAGTACTTC. Amino acids: CASSSWTESYEQYF.

Here the CDR3 DNA reads TGTGCCAGCAGCTTAGGTAGCGTGGGGGATGGCTACACCTTC. This translates into CASSLGSVGDGYTF. The chain carries TRBV11-2 and TRBJ1-2, with D perhaps matching TRBD1 (5 bases). With 1 base removed from V and 6 bases from J, the gap between germline ends came to 12 bases. Germline lookup yields CDR1 SGHAT and CDR2 FQNNGV. The CDR3 spans 14 residues. The whole variable domain, filled in from reference TRBV11-2 and TRBJ1-2, reads EAGVAQSPRYKIIEKRQSVAFWCNPISGHATLYWYQQILGQGPKLLIQFQNNGVVDDSQLPKDRFSAERLKGVDSTLKIQPAKLEDSAVYLCASSLGSVGDGYTFGSGTRLTVV.